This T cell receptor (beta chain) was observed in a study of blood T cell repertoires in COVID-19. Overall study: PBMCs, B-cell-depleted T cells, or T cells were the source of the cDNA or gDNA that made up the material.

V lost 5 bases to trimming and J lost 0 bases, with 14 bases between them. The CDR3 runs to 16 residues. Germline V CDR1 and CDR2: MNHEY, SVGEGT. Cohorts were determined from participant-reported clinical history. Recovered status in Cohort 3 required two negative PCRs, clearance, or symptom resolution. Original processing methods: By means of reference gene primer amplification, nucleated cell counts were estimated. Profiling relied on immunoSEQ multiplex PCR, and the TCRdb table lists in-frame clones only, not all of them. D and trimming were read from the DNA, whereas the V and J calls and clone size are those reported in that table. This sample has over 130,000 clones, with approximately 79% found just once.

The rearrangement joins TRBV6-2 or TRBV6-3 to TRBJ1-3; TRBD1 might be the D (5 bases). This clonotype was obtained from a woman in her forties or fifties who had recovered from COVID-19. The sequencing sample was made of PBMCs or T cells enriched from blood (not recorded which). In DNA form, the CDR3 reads TGTGCCAGCAGTCGGAGTATCGGGGGCTCTGGAAACACCATATATTTT. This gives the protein CASSRSIGGSGNTIYF.